These 23 T cell receptor beta chains share one sample of origin, sequenced in a study of shared clonotypes between healthy human individuals. Libraries were prepared by immunoSEQ multiplex PCR; TCRdb keeps only in-frame clonotypes and omits some of them. This table holds millions of clones, roughly 93% found once. Sample: naive CD4+ T cells from PBMCs. The sample's subset: CD45RA+ positively selected. These receptors were obtained from a man between 18 and 29 years old in good health. Some clones in this sample may be carry-over from other donors' samples.

The V and J genes are TRBV5-1 and TRBJ2-7; the D gene is possibly TRBD1 (6 bases). Per germline, CDR1 SGHRS and CDR2 YFSETQ. This CDR3 has 15 residues. Trimming cost V 4 bases and J 4 bases, with 18 bases left between them. The CDR3 protein is CASSPRNKQGYEQYF. CDR3 coding DNA: TGCGCCAGCAGCCCCCGAAATAAACAGGGATACGAGCAGTACTTC.

As to this clone: The sample contains more than one DNA sequence encoding this CDR3. This sequence joins TRBV7-9 and TRBJ2-7; D gene uncertain. The CDR3 contains 12 residues. Germline lookup yields CDR1 SEHNR and CDR2 FQNEAQ (reference sequence). Trimming removed 5 bases at V and 2 bases at J, with 7 bases between. The CDR3 nucleotides are TGTGCCAGCAGCCCCCGAACCTACGAGCAGTACTTC. As protein: CASSPRTYEQYF.

The chain joins TRBV6-6 to TRBJ2-6, with a weak D call TRBD1 (6 bases). Germline lookup yields CDR1 MNHNY and CDR2 SVGAGI (reference sequence). Between the trimmed V and J ends, which lost 2 bases and 12 bases, there was a span of 11 bases. The CDR3 spans 13 residues. As DNA, the CDR3 is TGTGCCAGCAGTTACCGGGACACCCCCGTCCTGACTTTC. Protein: CASSYRDTPVLTF.

V and J are TRBV6-5 and TRBJ1-5; D ambiguous. Germline-derived CDR1 and CDR2 are MNHEY and SVGAGI. The CDR3 totals 15 residues. V shed 0 bases and J shed 7 bases, with 13 bases lying between them. The CDR3 spells CASSYSSRVRQPQHF. DNA of the CDR3: TGTGCCAGCAGTTACTCGAGTCGGGTCCGGCAGCCCCAGCATTTT.

The chain is built from TRBV28 and TRBJ2-1; D might be TRBD1 (6 bases). The germline V and J ends were trimmed by 1 base and 6 bases, with 13 bases remaining between them. The CDR3 extends over 15 amino acids. From germline, CDR1 is MDHEN and CDR2 SYDVKM. The CDR3 protein is CASSLFLLGGNEQFF. CDR3 bases: TGTGCCAGCAGTTTATTTTTACTAGGGGGCAATGAGCAGTTCTTC. Together with reference TRBV28 and TRBJ2-1, the CDR3 gives the full variable domain: DVKVTQSSRYLVKRTGEKVFLECVQDMDHENMFWYRQDPGLGLRLIYFSYDVKMKEKGDIPEGYSVSREKKERFSLILESASTNQTSMYLCASSLFLLGGNEQFFGPGTRLTVL.

The chain has TRBV28 and TRBJ1-5; 7 nucleotides match TRBD1. This CDR3 spans 17 amino acids. J gave up 0 bases and V 6 bases, and 11 bases lay outside the gene matches. Germline CDR1 reads MDHEN; CDR2 reads SYDVKM. The CDR3 here is CASSVTGVSDSNQPQHF. CDR3 bases: TGTGCCAGCAGCGTTACAGGGGTTTCCGATAGCAATCAGCCCCAGCATTTT. Variable domain in full (rest from reference TRBV28 and TRBJ1-5): DVKVTQSSRYLVKRTGEKVFLECVQDMDHENMFWYRQDPGLGLRLIYFSYDVKMKEKGDIPEGYSVSREKKERFSLILESASTNQTSMYLCASSVTGVSDSNQPQHFGDGTRLSIL.

This chain uses TRBV7-8 with TRBJ2-1; 11 positions match TRBD2. CDR3 length: 17 residues. V dropped 5 bases and J dropped 7; count of bases not matched to a gene: 13. CDR1 and CDR2 from the germline V gene are SGHVS and FQNEAQ. CDR3 bases: TGTGCCAGCAGCCCCCGGGCACTAGCGGGAGTGATAAATGAGCAGTTCTTC. Its translation: CASSPRALAGVINEQFF.

V is TRBV9 and J is TRBJ2-2; D remains ambiguous. Germline assignment: CDR1 SGDLS and CDR2 YYNGEE. There are 16 residues in the CDR3. V was clipped by 2 bases and J by 2 bases, with 13 bases between them. The CDR3 DNA reads as TGTGCCAGCAGCGTGAACTCCAGATCTAACACCGGGGAGCTGTTTTTT. Residues: CASSVNSRSNTGELFF.

The chain employs TRBV5-1 and TRBJ2-1, with D unresolved. Germline lookup yields CDR1 SGHRS and CDR2 YFSETQ. The CDR3 runs 14 residues. The V end was cut by 6 bases, the J end by 9 bases, with 19 bases between. CDR3 in DNA: TGCGCCAGCACTCTACCGCGTGGCGGCGGTGAGCAGTTCTTC. As protein: CASTLPRGGGEQFF.

The chain carries TRBV11-2 and TRBJ2-7; 8 nucleotides match TRBD1. CDR3 length equals 17 residues. From germline, CDR1 is SGHAT and CDR2 FQNNGV. V gave up 1 base and J gave up 2 bases; unmatched junction bases: 10. The CDR3 DNA is TGTGCCAGCAGCTTAGTACAGGGGGGACCCCCCACCTACGAGCAGTACTTC. This codes for CASSLVQGGPPTYEQYF.

As to this clone: Within the sample, other DNA sequences also encode this same CDR3. The CDR3 DNA is TGTGCCAGCAGTTTATGGGGTGAGCAGTACTTC. This gives the protein CASSLWGEQYF. J is TRBJ2-7 and V is TRBV28; no clear D. Germline loops: CDR1 MDHEN, CDR2 SYDVKM. Trimming left V 0 bases short and J 7 bases short, with 4 bases between. The CDR3 is 11 amino acids.

The genes are TRBV11-3 and TRBJ2-1; D remains unclear. The CDR3 covers 12 residues. The V gene lost 5 bases and the J gene lost 7 bases, with 9 bases spanning the gap. Germline lookup yields CDR1 SGHNT and CDR2 YENEEA. The CDR3 bases are TGTGCCAGCAGCCAAGCAACGAATGAGCAGTTCTTC. Translation gives CASSQATNEQFF.

This chain connects TRBV6-4 to TRBJ2-7, with a tentative D call TRBD2 (5 bases). This CDR3 has 13 amino acids. Germline CDR1 reads MRHNA; CDR2 reads SNTAGT. The V end was cut by 5 bases, the J end by 6 bases, with 14 bases between. The CDR3 DNA sequence: TGTGCCAGCAGTTTATATGGAGGTCGCGAGCAGTACTTC. Translated, it gives CASSLYGGREQYF.

A few counts support this clone. This chain uses TRBV5-4 with TRBJ2-3; TRBD1 matches 9 bases. This CDR3 has 15 amino acids. The junction had 0 bases not matched to a gene; V was cut back by 0 bases and J by 1 base. Germline V gene data show CDR1 as SGHNT and CDR2 as YYREEE (reference sequence). CDR3 sequence (DNA): TGTGCCAGCAGCTTGGGGACAGGGGGCACAGATACGCAGTATTTT. This translates into CASSLGTGGTDTQYF.

The chain uses TRBV7-9 and TRBJ1-2; D is unclear. The germline gives CDR1 SEHNR, CDR2 FQNEAQ (reference sequence). There are 13 residues in the CDR3. Trimming took 5 bases from V and 8 from J, leaving 15 bases between them. The CDR3 nucleotides read TGTGCCAGCAGCCAAGAGCCGGTGGGAGGCTACACCTTC. Translating gives CASSQEPVGGYTF.

The rearrangement uses TRBV7-7 and TRBJ2-2, with D tentatively TRBD1 (6 bases). The germline V gene encodes CDR1 SSHAT and CDR2 FNYEAQ (reference sequence). The V end was cut by 5 bases, the J end by 8 bases, with 15 bases between. The CDR3 loop spans 14 amino acids. For the CDR3, the DNA is TGTGCCAGCAGCCGCTTAACAGGGTTGGGGGAGCTGTTTTTT. As protein: CASSRLTGLGELFF.

The chain uses TRBV6-5 and TRBJ2-1, with D possibly called TRBD1 or TRBD2 (5 bases each). Germline lookup yields CDR1 MNHEY and CDR2 SVGAGI. This CDR3 is built from 15 residues. V was shortened by 8 bases and J by 6 bases, with 20 bases between the two germline ends. The CDR3 region has the DNA TGTGCCAGCGGAACTCGGGGCCCCCCGGGCAATGAGCAGTTCTTC. Its protein product is CASGTRGPPGNEQFF.

V usage is TRBV7-8 and J usage is TRBJ1-2, with 7 positions matching TRBD1. Germline V lookup: CDR1 SGHVS, CDR2 FQNEAQ. V lost 5 bases to trimming and J lost 7 bases; unmatched junction nucleotides: 10. This CDR3 comprises 14 residues. The CDR3 reads CASSRDRAVAGYTF. As DNA, the CDR3 is TGTGCCAGCAGCAGAGACAGGGCGGTGGCTGGCTACACCTTC.

V and J are TRBV6-1 and TRBJ2-7, with a weak D call TRBD1 (7 bases). Germline V gives CDR1 MNHNS, CDR2 SASEGT. The CDR3 consists of 15 residues. V gave up 6 bases and J gave up 3 bases, with 18 bases separating them. CDR3 protein: CASRRDSGLGYEQYF. The CDR3 nucleotides are TGTGCCAGCAGGCGGGACAGTGGGTTAGGCTACGAGCAGTACTTC.

The table lists this clone with a count of one. The chain recombines TRBV10-2 with TRBJ1-5, with unresolved D. With 3 bases removed from V and 0 bases from J, the gap between germline ends came to 9 bases. The germline V gene has CDR1 WSHSY and CDR2 SAAADI. This CDR3 contains 15 residues. The CDR3 loop reads CASSEWVSSNQPQHF. The CDR3 nucleotides are TGCGCCAGCAGTGAATGGGTTTCTAGCAATCAGCCCCAGCATTTT.

This chain connects TRBV5-6 to TRBJ2-7, with D uncertain. The CDR3 totals 12 residues. V lost 4 bases to trimming and J lost 3 bases, with 8 bases between them. CDR1 SGHDT and CDR2 YYEEEE come from the germline V gene. The CDR3 region is CASSKYSYEQYF. CDR3 DNA sequence: TGTGCCAGCAGCAAATACAGCTACGAGCAGTACTTC.

A note on this clone: The sample contains more than one DNA sequence encoding this CDR3. The CDR3 bases are TGCGCCAGCAGCTTGGTCGGGACTAGCGGGAATGAGCAGTTCTTC. The encoded protein is CASSLVGTSGNEQFF. The genes are TRBV5-1 and TRBJ2-1, with 12 positions matching TRBD2. The V and J ends lost 0 bases and 7 bases, in that order; junction bases with no gene match: 2. The CDR3 runs 15 residues. Per the germline V gene, CDR1 is SGHRS and CDR2 is YFSETQ.

This clone was detected only once. The chain is built from TRBV25-1 and TRBJ2-5; tentatively, D is TRBD1 (5 bases). The end of the DNA aligns better with TRBJ2-7, so the J call may be wrong. The CDR3 is 11 amino acids. Germline CDR1 reads MGHDK; CDR2 reads SYGVNS. CDR3 nucleotide sequence: TGTGCCAGCAGTCCAGGGTACGAGCAGTACTTC. Amino acid sequence: CASSPGYEQYF.